This T cell receptor beta chain was sequenced in a study of shared clonotypes between healthy human individuals. The CDR3 runs 18 residues. Looked up from germline, CDR1 is SGHNT and CDR2 is YYREEE (reference sequence). The V and J ends lost 4 bases and 2 bases, in that order; junction bases with no gene match: 12. Unsorted samples, those not sorted, used approximately 88 million PBMCs for genomic DNA. Libraries were prepared by immunoSEQ multiplex PCR; TCRdb keeps only in-frame clonotypes and omits some of them. The sample lists 550,000 to 600,000 clones, around 80% occurring once. The sequencing input was PBMCs. V is TRBV5-4 and J is TRBJ2-3; 11 bases line up with TRBD1. This sequence originates from a woman aged 35 to 49 in good health. Some clones in this sample may be carry-over from other donors' samples. As DNA, the CDR3 is TGTGCCAGCAGCCCTGGGACAGGGGGAGACGCCTCCACAGATACGCAGTATTTT. It specifies CASSPGTGGDASTDTQYF.